This T cell receptor (beta chain) appears in the sequencing data of a study of CD8 T cells in ankylosing spondylitis. This clonotype was observed a handful of times. Its antigen remains unidentified. V shed 4 bases, J shed 5 bases, and the junction held 15 bases outside the gene matches. CDR1 and CDR2 (germline): SGHKS, YYEKEE (reference sequence). CDR3 length equals 17 residues. By quantitative 5'-RACE with molecular barcodes, the TCR beta libraries were made. TCRdb re-called the 5' RACE reads through MiXCR, storing one row per CDR3 protein. The repertoire has 670,000 or so distinct CDR3 sequences, around 17% of them found once; the top ten carry around 19%. Study-level points and caveats: Some of the motif variants had earlier been found in reactive arthritis patients' fluid and blood. In ankylosing spondylitis blood, a motif of roughly eight highly homologous TCR beta variants appeared characteristic. Disease-linked clones were reportedly significantly enriched in matched ankylosing spondylitis synovial fluid. CD8+ disease-linked clones were present at relatively low frequencies in blood.

The sample consisted of blood, either unsorted or a sorted T cell fraction (not recorded which). The TCR originated in a male donor with ankylosing spondylitis. The chain uses TRBV5-5 and TRBJ2-7, with 10 positions matching TRBD1. In DNA form, the CDR3 reads TGTGCCAGCAGCCTCCGGGAACGGAGACAGGGGGCCAACGAGCAGTACTTC. This encodes CASSLRERRQGANEQYF.